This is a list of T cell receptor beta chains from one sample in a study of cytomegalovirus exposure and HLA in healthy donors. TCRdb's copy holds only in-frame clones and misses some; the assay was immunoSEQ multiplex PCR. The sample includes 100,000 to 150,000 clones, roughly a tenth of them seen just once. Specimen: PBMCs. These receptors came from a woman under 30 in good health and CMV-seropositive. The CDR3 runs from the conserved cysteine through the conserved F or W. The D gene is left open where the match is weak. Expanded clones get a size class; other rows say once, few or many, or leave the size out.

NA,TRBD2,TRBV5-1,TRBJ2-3,CASSQGLVTDTQYF,TGCGCCAGCAGCCAAGGACTAGTCACAGATACGCAGTATTTT
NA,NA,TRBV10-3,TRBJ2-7,CATGFSQYEQYF,TGTGCCACAGGGTTCTCCCAATACGAGCAGTACTTC
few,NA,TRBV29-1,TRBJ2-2,CSAGSTGEFTGELFF,TGCAGCGCGGGGTCAACGGGTGAATTCACCGGGGAGCTGTTTTTT
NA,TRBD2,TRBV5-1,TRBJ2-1,CASSLAAGGPFDEQFF,TGCGCCAGCAGCTTGGCAGCGGGAGGGCCTTTCGATGAGCAGTTCTTC
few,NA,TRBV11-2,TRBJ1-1,CASFNVRGDPNTEAFF,TGTGCCAGCTTTAACGTAAGGGGCGATCCGAACACTGAAGCTTTCTTT
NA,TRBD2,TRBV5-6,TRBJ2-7,CASSLGGSGLYEQYF,TGTGCCAGCAGCTTGGGCGGGAGTGGTCTGTACGAGCAGTACTTC
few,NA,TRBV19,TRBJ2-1,CASSMPGLNWGQFF,TGTGCCAGTAGTATGCCGGGACTTAATTGGGGGCAGTTCTTC
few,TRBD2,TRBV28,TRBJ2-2,CASSFSAGANANTGELFF,TGTGCCAGCAGTTTTTCAGCGGGGGCAAACGCGAACACCGGGGAGCTGTTTTTT
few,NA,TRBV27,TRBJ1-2,CASSSPRRGDGGYTF,TGTGCCAGCAGTTCCCCCCGGCGGGGCGATGGTGGCTACACCTTC
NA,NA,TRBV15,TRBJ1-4,CATSSPQAMDSGNEKLFF,TGTGCCACCAGCAGCCCTCAAGCGATGGATTCGGGTAATGAAAAACTGTTTTTT
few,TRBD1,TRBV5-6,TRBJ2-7,CASSSGQGVTEQYF,TGTGCCAGCAGCTCGGGACAGGGAGTGACCGAGCAGTACTTC
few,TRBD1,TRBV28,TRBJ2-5,CASLGTGKKETQYF,TGTGCCAGCTTGGGGACAGGAAAAAAAGAGACCCAGTACTTC
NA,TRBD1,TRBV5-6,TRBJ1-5,CASSLGTGAGQPQHF,TGTGCCAGCAGCTTGGGGACAGGGGCAGGACAGCCCCAGCATTTT
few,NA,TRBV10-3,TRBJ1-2,CAISESLGHLLAYHYGYTF,TGTGCCATCAGTGAGTCCTTGGGACATTTGCTTGCTTATCACTATGGCTACACCTTC
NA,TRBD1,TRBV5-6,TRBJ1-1,CASSYRGAEAFF,TGTGCCAGCAGCTACAGGGGGGCTGAAGCTTTCTTT
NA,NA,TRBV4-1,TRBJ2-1,CASSPPDSGRGSYNEQFF,TGCGCCAGCAGCCCCCCTGATTCCGGGAGAGGGTCCTACAATGAGCAGTTCTTC
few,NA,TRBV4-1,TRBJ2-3,CASSQDNQGRGTQYF,TGCGCCAGCAGCCAAGATAACCAGGGAAGGGGTACGCAGTATTTT